This TCR beta chain was captured by sequencing in a study of HIV-infected patients and healthy controls. Broader study findings: MAIT alpha-chain CDR3s were frequent in healthy controls, depleted in HIV+. HIV-infected patients shared fewer CDR3 sequences between individuals than healthy controls. CMV-associated CDR3s mostly grew nonsignificantly during therapy, while HIV-associated CDR3s declined significantly.

No cell fractionation was done, so the repertoire covers all unsorted peripheral blood T cells. cDNA was made from around 0.45 ug RNA using alpha and beta constant primers. Using multiplexing indices, alpha and beta chain libraries were generated apart by chain-specific third strand synthesis. TCRdb re-derived calls from the 5' RACE reads in MiXCR, one entry per CDR3 protein. Among tens of thousands of distinct CDR3 sequences listed, 8.5% to 9% were seen once. This clonotype was picked up many times. Its antigen is not identified. Per germline, CDR1 SGHRS and CDR2 YFSETQ. The V end was cut by 1 base, the J end by 3 bases, with 11 bases between. The CDR3 totals 15 residues.

V and J are TRBV5-1 and TRBJ2-1; D possibly uses TRBD1 or TRBD2 (6 bases each). What was sequenced was blood. This sequence was found in an adult in good health. CDR3 sequence (DNA): TGCGCCAGCAGCTTGAGGGGGGAGTACTACAATGAGCAGTTCTTC. Its translation: CASSLRGEYYNEQFF.